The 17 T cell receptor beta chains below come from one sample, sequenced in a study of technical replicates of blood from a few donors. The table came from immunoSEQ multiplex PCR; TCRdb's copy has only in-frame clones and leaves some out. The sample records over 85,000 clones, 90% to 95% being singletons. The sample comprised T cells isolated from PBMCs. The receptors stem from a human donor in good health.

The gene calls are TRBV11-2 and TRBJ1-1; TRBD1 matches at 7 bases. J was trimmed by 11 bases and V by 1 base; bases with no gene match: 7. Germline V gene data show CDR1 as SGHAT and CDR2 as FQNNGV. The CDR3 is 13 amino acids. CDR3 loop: CASSLVMAGGAFF. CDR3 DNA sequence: TGTGCCAGCAGCTTAGTTATGGCAGGGGGGGCTTTCTTT.

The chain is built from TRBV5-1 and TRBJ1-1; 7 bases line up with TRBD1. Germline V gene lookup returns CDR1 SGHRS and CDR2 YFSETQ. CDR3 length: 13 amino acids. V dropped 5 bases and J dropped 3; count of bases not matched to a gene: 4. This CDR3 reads CASRTGTDTEAFF. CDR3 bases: TGCGCCAGCAGAACCGGGACAGACACTGAAGCTTTCTTT.

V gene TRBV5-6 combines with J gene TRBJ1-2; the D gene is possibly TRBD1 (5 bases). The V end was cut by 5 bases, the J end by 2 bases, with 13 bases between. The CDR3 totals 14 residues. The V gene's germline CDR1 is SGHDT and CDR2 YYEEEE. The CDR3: CASSHSRGNYGYTF. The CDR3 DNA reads TGTGCCAGCAGTCATAGCCGGGGGAACTATGGCTACACCTTC.

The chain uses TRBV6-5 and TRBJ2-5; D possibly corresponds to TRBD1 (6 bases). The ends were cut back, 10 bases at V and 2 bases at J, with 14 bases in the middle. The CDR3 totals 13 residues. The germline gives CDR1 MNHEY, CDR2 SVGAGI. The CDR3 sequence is CATRTAKQETQYF. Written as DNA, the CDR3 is TGTGCCACCCGGACAGCCAAACAAGAGACCCAGTACTTC.

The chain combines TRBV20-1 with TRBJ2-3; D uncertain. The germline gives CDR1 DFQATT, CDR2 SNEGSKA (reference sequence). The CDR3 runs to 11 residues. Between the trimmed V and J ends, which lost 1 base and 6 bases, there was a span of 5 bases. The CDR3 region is CSARAADTQYF. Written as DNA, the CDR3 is TGCAGTGCTAGAGCCGCGGATACGCAGTATTTT.

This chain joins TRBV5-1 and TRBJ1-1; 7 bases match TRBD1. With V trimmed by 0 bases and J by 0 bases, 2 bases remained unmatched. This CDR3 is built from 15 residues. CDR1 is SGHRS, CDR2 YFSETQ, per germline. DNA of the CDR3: TGCGCCAGCAGCTTGGCCGGGACAGTGAACACTGAAGCTTTCTTT. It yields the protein CASSLAGTVNTEAFF.

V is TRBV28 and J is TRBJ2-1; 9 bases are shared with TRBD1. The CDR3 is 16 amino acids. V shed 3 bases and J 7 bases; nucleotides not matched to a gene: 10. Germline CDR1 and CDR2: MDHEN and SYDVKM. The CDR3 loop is CASSFLLKGQGNEQFF. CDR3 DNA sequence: TGTGCCAGCAGTTTTCTCCTTAAGGGACAGGGAAATGAGCAGTTCTTC.

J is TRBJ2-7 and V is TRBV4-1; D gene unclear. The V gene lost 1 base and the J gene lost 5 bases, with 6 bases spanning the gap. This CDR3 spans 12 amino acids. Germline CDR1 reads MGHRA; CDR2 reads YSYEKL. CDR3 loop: CASSQGENEQYF. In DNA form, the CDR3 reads TGCGCCAGCAGCCAAGGAGAAAACGAGCAGTACTTC.

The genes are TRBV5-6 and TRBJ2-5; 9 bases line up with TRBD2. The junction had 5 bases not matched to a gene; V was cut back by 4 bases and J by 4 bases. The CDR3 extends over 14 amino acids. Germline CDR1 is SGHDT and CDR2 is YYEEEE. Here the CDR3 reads CASSNSGSGETQYF. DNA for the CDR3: TGTGCCAGCAGCAATAGCGGGAGTGGAGAGACCCAGTACTTC.

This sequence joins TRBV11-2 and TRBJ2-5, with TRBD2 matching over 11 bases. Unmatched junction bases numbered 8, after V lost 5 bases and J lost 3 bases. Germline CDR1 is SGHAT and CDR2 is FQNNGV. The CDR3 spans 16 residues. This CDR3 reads CASSPRGSGREETQYF. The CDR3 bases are TGTGCCAGCAGCCCTCGTGGTAGCGGGAGGGAAGAGACCCAGTACTTC.

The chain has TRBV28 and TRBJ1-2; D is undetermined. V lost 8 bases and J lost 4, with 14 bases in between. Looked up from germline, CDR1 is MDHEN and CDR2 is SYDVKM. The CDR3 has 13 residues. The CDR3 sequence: CASGLGGFYGYTF. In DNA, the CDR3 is TGTGCCAGCGGGTTAGGCGGATTCTATGGCTACACCTTC.

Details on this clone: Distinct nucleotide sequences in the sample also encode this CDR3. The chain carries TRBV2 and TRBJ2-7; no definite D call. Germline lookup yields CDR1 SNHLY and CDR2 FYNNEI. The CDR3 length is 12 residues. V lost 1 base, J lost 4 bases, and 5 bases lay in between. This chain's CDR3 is CASSEGRYEQYF. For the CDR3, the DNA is TGTGCCAGCAGTGAAGGCAGGTACGAGCAGTACTTC.

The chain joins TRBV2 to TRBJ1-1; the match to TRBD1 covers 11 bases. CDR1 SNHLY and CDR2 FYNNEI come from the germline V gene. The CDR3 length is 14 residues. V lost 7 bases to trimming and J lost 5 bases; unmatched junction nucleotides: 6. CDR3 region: CASILRDRGTEAFF. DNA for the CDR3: TGTGCCAGCATACTACGGGACAGGGGGACTGAAGCTTTCTTT. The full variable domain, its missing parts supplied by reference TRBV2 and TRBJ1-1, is EPEVTQTPSHQVTQMGQEVILRCVPISNHLYFYWYRQILGQKVEFLVSFYNNEISEKSEIFDDQFSVERPDGSNFTLKIRSTKLEDSAMYFCASILRDRGTEAFFGQGTRLTVV.

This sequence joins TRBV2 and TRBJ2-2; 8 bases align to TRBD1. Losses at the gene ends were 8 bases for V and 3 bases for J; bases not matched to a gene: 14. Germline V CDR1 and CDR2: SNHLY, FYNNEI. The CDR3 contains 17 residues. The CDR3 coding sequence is TGTGCCAGCTCGTTTTGGGTGGACAGGGAGGACACCGGGGAGCTGTTTTTT. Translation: CASSFWVDREDTGELFF.

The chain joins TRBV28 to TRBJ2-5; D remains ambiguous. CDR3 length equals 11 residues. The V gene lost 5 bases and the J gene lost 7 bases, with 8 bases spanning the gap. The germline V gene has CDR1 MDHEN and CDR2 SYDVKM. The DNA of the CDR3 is TGTGCCAGCAGTCAACCGGGGACCCAGTACTTC. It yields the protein CASSQPGTQYF.

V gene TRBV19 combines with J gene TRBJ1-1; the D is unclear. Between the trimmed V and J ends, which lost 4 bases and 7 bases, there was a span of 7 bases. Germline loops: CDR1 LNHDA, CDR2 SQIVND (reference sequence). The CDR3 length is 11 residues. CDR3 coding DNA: TGTGCCAGTAGTACGCCAGGTGAAGCTTTCTTT. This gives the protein CASSTPGEAFF.

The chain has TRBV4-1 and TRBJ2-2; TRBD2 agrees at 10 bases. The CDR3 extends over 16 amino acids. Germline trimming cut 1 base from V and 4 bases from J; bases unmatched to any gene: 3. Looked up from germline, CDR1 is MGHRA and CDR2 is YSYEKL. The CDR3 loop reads CASSQASGRFTGELFF. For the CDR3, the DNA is TGCGCCAGCAGCCAAGCTAGCGGGAGATTCACCGGGGAGCTGTTTTTT.